The 30 T cell receptor beta chains below come from one sample, sequenced in a study of T-cell reconstitution after alpha-beta-depleted transplantation in children. Unique molecular identifiers were built into the TCRbeta library. TCRdb reprocessed the PCR reads with MiXCR, giving one entry per CDR3 protein. This table holds 190,000 or so distinct CDR3 sequences, 6.3% found once. The specimen was PBMCs, collected before TCRalphabeta/CD19-depleted stem cell transplant. Receptors were obtained from a girl less than two years old with combined immunodeficiency, due to receive a stem cell transplant.

This clonotype was found many times. This rearrangement joins TRBV7-9 to TRBJ2-1; D unclear. The germline V and J ends were trimmed by 4 bases and 13 bases, with 11 bases remaining between them. The CDR3 extends over 11 amino acids. Germline CDR1 is SEHNR and CDR2 is FQNEAQ (reference sequence). The CDR3 nucleotides are TGTGCCAGCAGCTATGGAGATCCTCAGTTCTTC. Encoded protein: CASSYGDPQFF.

This clonotype occurred many times. The chain combines TRBV2 with TRBJ2-7; 11 nucleotides align to TRBD1. After removal of 3 bases from V and 4 bases from J, the junction contained 8 bases not matched to a gene. The CDR3 is 16 residues long. Germline V CDR1 and CDR2: SNHLY, FYNNEI. As DNA, the CDR3 is TGTGCCAGCAGTGAGAGAGTAGGACAGGGGGCATACGAGCAGTACTTC. It encodes CASSERVGQGAYEQYF.

This clonotype was seen a few times. The rearrangement uses TRBV6-2 or TRBV6-3 and TRBJ2-1; D is perhaps TRBD2 (6 bases). The V end was cut by 2 bases, the J end by 0 bases, with 14 bases between. Looked up from germline, CDR1 is MNHEY and CDR2 is SVGEGT. The CDR3 length is 17 residues. The CDR3 DNA reads as TGTGCCAGCAGTTACAATTTGGGCGGGGTCTCCTACAATGAGCAGTTCTTC. Protein sequence: CASSYNLGGVSYNEQFF.

The chain has TRBV18 and TRBJ1-4; tentative D call: TRBD1 (5 bases). The CDR3 spans 15 residues. Trimming removed 2 bases at V and 4 bases at J, with 11 bases between. Germline V gene lookup returns CDR1 KGHSH and CDR2 LQKENI. DNA for the CDR3: TGTGCCAGCTCACCATCTGGGACCTTTAATGAAAAACTGTTTTTT. This translates into CASSPSGTFNEKLFF.

This clonotype was found many times. The chain recombines TRBV25-1 with TRBJ2-6, with TRBD1 as a possible D gene (6 bases). V lost 3 bases, J lost 0 bases, and 12 bases lay in between. The CDR3 loop spans 17 amino acids. Germline V gives CDR1 MGHDK, CDR2 SYGVNS. Here the CDR3 DNA reads TGTGCCAGCAGTGATCTGGACAGCCGCTCTGGGGCCAACGTCCTGACTTTC. This sequence encodes CASSDLDSRSGANVLTF.

This clonotype was seen at least ten times. This rearrangement joins TRBV7-3 to TRBJ2-1; D remains ambiguous. This CDR3 comprises 13 residues. The germline V gene has CDR1 SGHTA and CDR2 FQGTGA. V was pared by 3 bases and J by 5 bases, with 8 bases between. The CDR3 bases are TGTGCCAGCAGCTTTTCACAGAACAATGAGCAGTTCTTC. This encodes CASSFSQNNEQFF. The whole variable domain, filled in from reference TRBV7-3 and TRBJ2-1, reads GAGVSQTPSNKVTEKGKYVELRCDPISGHTALYWYRQSLGQGPEFLIYFQGTGAADDSGLPNDRFFAVRPEGSVSTLKIQRTERGDSAVYLCASSFSQNNEQFFGPGTRLTVL.

The table lists this clonotype with many counts. V usage is TRBV4-3 and J usage is TRBJ2-1; a weak D match, TRBD1 (5 bases). Germline assignment: CDR1 LGHNA and CDR2 YSLEER. CDR3 length: 13 residues. V lost 0 bases and J lost 9, with 9 bases in between. Here the CDR3 reads CASSQDRVGEQFF. The CDR3 coding sequence is TGCGCCAGCAGCCAAGACAGGGTCGGTGAGCAGTTCTTC.

This clonotype was detected many times. The rearrangement uses TRBV3-1 and TRBJ2-3; D not resolved. Trimming cost V 5 bases and J 0 bases, with 18 bases left between them. Per germline, CDR1 LGHDT and CDR2 YNNKEL (reference sequence). The CDR3 length is 17 residues. The CDR3 is CASSSSAFAVSTDTQYF. CDR3 DNA sequence: TGTGCCAGCAGCTCAAGCGCTTTCGCGGTGAGCACAGATACGCAGTATTTT.

The table lists this clonotype with many counts. The genes are TRBV29-1 and TRBJ2-5; D call uncertain. Germline-derived CDR1 and CDR2 are SQVTM and ANQGSEA. The V end was cut by 1 base, the J end by 8 bases, with 8 bases between. CDR3 length equals 11 residues. The CDR3 is CSVEAYETQYF. CDR3 nucleotide sequence: TGCAGCGTTGAAGCCTACGAAACCCAGTACTTC.

There are many counts of this clonotype. The J gene is TRBJ2-7, the V gene TRBV4-1; 7 nucleotides align to TRBD1. The junction had 5 bases not matched to a gene; V was cut back by 4 bases and J by 2 bases. Germline CDR1 is MGHRA and CDR2 is YSYEKL. This CDR3 has 14 amino acids. CDR3 sequence: CASSLQGRPYEQYF. CDR3 bases: TGCGCCAGCAGCCTACAGGGGCGACCCTACGAGCAGTACTTC.

This clonotype was recorded many times. The chain recombines TRBV13 with TRBJ2-7; no clear D gene. CDR3 length: 13 residues. V lost 1 base to trimming and J lost 5 bases, with 9 bases between them. From germline, CDR1 is PRHDT and CDR2 FYEKMQ (reference sequence). CDR3 in amino acids: CASSLAPLHEQYF. For the CDR3, the DNA is TGTGCCAGCAGCTTAGCCCCTCTCCACGAGCAGTACTTC.

The V call is TRBV4-1, the J call TRBJ2-6; 9 bases fit TRBD1. Losses at the gene ends were 5 bases for V and 1 base for J; bases not matched to a gene: 6. This CDR3 has 17 amino acids. CDR1 and CDR2 from the germline V gene are MGHRA and YSYEKL. Here the CDR3 reads CASSITGTGSGANVLTF. The CDR3 DNA follows: TGCGCCAGCAGCATAACCGGGACAGGGTCTGGGGCCAACGTCCTGACTTTC.

This clonotype was observed at least ten times. This CDR3 is CATRQGGYGYTF. CDR3 bases: TGTGCCACGAGACAGGGTGGCTATGGCTACACCTTC. The chain uses TRBV6-2 or TRBV6-3 and TRBJ1-2, with 7 bases aligning to TRBD1. V was clipped by 10 bases and J by 4 bases; unmatched bases: 6. The CDR3 is 12 amino acids. Per the germline V gene, CDR1 is MNHEY and CDR2 is SVGEGT.

Ten or more counts support this clonotype. The chain recombines TRBV24-1 with TRBJ2-2, with D perhaps given as TRBD1 or TRBD2 (6 bases each). Trimming left V 2 bases short and J 2 bases short, with 11 bases between. Looked up from germline, CDR1 is KGHDR and CDR2 is SFDVKD. The CDR3 loop spans 16 amino acids. The CDR3 sequence: CATSDWGDKNTGELFF. The DNA of the CDR3 is TGTGCCACCAGTGATTGGGGGGACAAAAACACCGGGGAGCTGTTTTTT.

The sample holds a few counts of this clonotype. The V call is TRBV19, the J call TRBJ1-5; TRBD1 might be the D (5 bases). CDR3 size: 14 residues. Looked up from germline, CDR1 is LNHDA and CDR2 is SQIVND (reference sequence). Trimming took off 4 bases at V and 3 bases at J, with 10 bases between the two ends. The CDR3 DNA is TGTGCCAGTAGTAATTGGGGCTCCAATCAGCCCCAGCATTTT. Its protein product is CASSNWGSNQPQHF.

This clonotype was picked up many times. This sequence joins TRBV3-1 and TRBJ2-7; D not resolved. Germline V gene lookup returns CDR1 LGHDT and CDR2 YNNKEL (reference sequence). This CDR3 region has 15 residues. Deletions cut 0 bases from V and 3 bases from J, with 12 bases between. CDR3 sequence reads: CASSQDIDISYEQYF. As DNA, the CDR3 is TGTGCCAGCAGCCAAGATATTGACATCAGCTACGAGCAGTACTTC.

This clonotype was found many times. The CDR3 reads CASSLDGGPPSYEQYF. In DNA, the CDR3 is TGTGCCAGCAGCTTAGATGGAGGACCCCCCTCCTACGAGCAGTACTTC. The rearrangement joins TRBV7-6 to TRBJ2-7, with a possible D match to TRBD2 (5 bases). Germline-derived CDR1 and CDR2 are SGHVS and FNYEAQ. Trimming took 1 base from V and 0 from J, leaving 13 bases between them. The CDR3 contains 16 residues.

This clonotype showed up many times. The chain links TRBV24-1 to TRBJ2-1, with 7 bases aligning to TRBD2. Germline assignment: CDR1 KGHDR and CDR2 SFDVKD. V was pared by 1 base and J by 6 bases, with 11 bases of the junction left unmatched. The CDR3 runs 17 residues. In nucleotides, the CDR3 is TGTGCCACCAGTGATTTTAGCTTGGGAGGGAAACCCAATGAGCAGTTCTTC. This codes for CATSDFSLGGKPNEQFF.

The V call is TRBV20-1, the J call TRBJ2-3, with a weak D call TRBD2 (6 bases). The germline CDR1 and CDR2 sequences are DFQATT and SNEGSKA (reference sequence). V shed 4 bases and J shed 1 base, with 15 bases lying between them. The CDR3 is 15 residues long. The CDR3 nucleotides are TGCAGTGCTAATCCCCCCGGGGGACGCACAGATACGCAGTATTTT. This translates into CSANPPGGRTDTQYF.

This clonotype was found many times. V and J are TRBV14 and TRBJ2-1, with TRBD2 identical over 9 bases. J lost 2 bases, V lost 4 bases, and 6 bases had no gene match. The CDR3 totals 16 residues. Germline V gene lookup returns CDR1 SGHDN and CDR2 FVKESK. CDR3 protein: CASSLLAGAPYNEQFF. The CDR3 coding sequence is TGTGCCAGCAGCCTTTTAGCGGGAGCCCCCTACAATGAGCAGTTCTTC.

This clonotype was seen more than once but under ten times. This chain connects TRBV4-3 to TRBJ2-3, with 7 bases that match TRBD2. The CDR3 totals 17 residues. CDR1 LGHNA and CDR2 YSLEER come from the germline V gene. J was trimmed by 2 bases and V by 4 bases; bases with no gene match: 12. CDR3: CASSLSRTRPSTDTQYF. The CDR3 coding sequence is TGCGCCAGCAGCCTCTCCCGGACTAGGCCTTCCACAGATACGCAGTATTTT.

This clonotype appeared many times. This chain uses TRBV13 with TRBJ2-7; D may be TRBD2 (6 bases). CDR3 size: 14 residues. V lost 2 bases, J lost 7 bases, and 15 bases lay in between. CDR1 and CDR2 from the germline V gene are PRHDT and FYEKMQ (reference sequence). The DNA for the CDR3 is TGTGCCAGCAGCTTAAGAGGAGGAGGGGCTGAGCAGTACTTC. Amino acids: CASSLRGGGAEQYF. The variable domain in full, completed from reference TRBV13 and TRBJ2-7, reads AAGVIQSPRHLIKEKRETATLKCYPIPRHDTVYWYQQGPGQDPQFLISFYEKMQSDKGSIPDRFSAQQFSDYHSELNMSSLELGDSALYFCASSLRGGGAEQYFGPGTRLTVT.

This clonotype was recorded many times. The gene calls are TRBV20-1 and TRBJ2-5; TRBD2 matches 11 bases. This CDR3 has 16 amino acids. V shed 1 base, J shed 2 bases, and the junction held 6 bases outside the gene matches. Germline values: CDR1 DFQATT, CDR2 SNEGSKA (reference sequence). The CDR3 sequence: CSARGGTSGIQETQYF. The DNA for the CDR3 is TGCAGTGCTAGAGGTGGGACTAGCGGAATTCAAGAGACCCAGTACTTC.

This clonotype has ten or more counts. The chain uses TRBV9 and TRBJ2-1; D unresolved. Per germline, CDR1 SGDLS and CDR2 YYNGEE. The CDR3 runs 16 residues. Trimming cost V 0 bases and J 0 bases, with 10 bases left between them. The DNA for the CDR3 is TGTGCCAGCAGCGTAGAAGGGCAGTACTCCTACAATGAGCAGTTCTTC. Encoded protein: CASSVEGQYSYNEQFF. The variable domain in full, completed from reference TRBV9 and TRBJ2-1, reads DSGVTQTPKHLITATGQRVTLRCSPRSGDLSVYWYQQSLDQGLQFLIQYYNGEERAKGNILERFSAQQFPDLHSELNLSSLELGDSALYFCASSVEGQYSYNEQFFGPGTRLTVL.

At least ten counts were recorded for this clonotype. The chain couples TRBV9 to TRBJ2-2; D uncertain. This CDR3 region has 16 residues. CDR1 SGDLS and CDR2 YYNGEE come from the germline V gene. Trimming left V 3 bases short and J 2 bases short, with 14 bases between. CDR3 in amino acids: CASSERPTVNTGELFF. In nucleotides, the CDR3 is TGTGCCAGCAGCGAGCGCCCGACGGTTAACACCGGGGAGCTGTTTTTT.

This clonotype was seen ten or more times. V usage is TRBV7-9 and J usage is TRBJ2-5; tentative D call: TRBD2 (6 bases). The CDR3 has 15 residues. CDR1 is SEHNR and CDR2 is FQNEAQ in the germline V gene (reference sequence). Trimming cost V 2 bases and J 0 bases, with 10 bases left between them. In DNA, the CDR3 is TGTGCCAGCAGCTTATTTCGGGGGTACCAAGAGACCCAGTACTTC. Protein: CASSLFRGYQETQYF. The variable domain in full, with the rest retrieved from reference TRBV7-9 and TRBJ2-5, is DTGVSQNPRHKITKRGQNVTFRCDPISEHNRLYWYRQTLGQGPEFLTYFQNEAQLEKSRLLSDRFSAERPKGSFSTLEIQRTEQGDSAMYLCASSLFRGYQETQYFGPGTRLLVL.

The table lists this clonotype with many counts. This chain joins TRBV6-1 and TRBJ1-2; 7 bases fit TRBD1. CDR3 length equals 13 residues. The V segment lost 6 bases and the J segment 3 bases; nucleotides outside the gene matches: 4. The V gene's germline CDR1 is MNHNS and CDR2 SASEGT. CDR3 coding DNA: TGTGCCAGCAGCCAGGGGGTGGACTATGGCTACACCTTC. It codes for CASSQGVDYGYTF.

This clonotype has at least ten counts. The J gene is TRBJ2-4, the V gene TRBV12-3 or TRBV12-4; D not certain. Trimming removed 5 bases at V and 3 bases at J, with 14 bases between. This CDR3 spans 15 amino acids. The CDR3 reads CASSISHQDKNIQYF. As DNA, the CDR3 is TGTGCCAGCAGTATCTCTCACCAGGACAAAAACATTCAGTACTTC.

This clonotype was detected ten times or more. This sequence joins TRBV12-3 or TRBV12-4 and TRBJ2-3, with D possibly TRBD1 on 6 matching bases. V gave up 3 bases and J gave up 0 bases, with 16 bases separating them. This CDR3 region has 17 residues. The CDR3 is CASSFSRQARSTDTQYF. As DNA, the CDR3 is TGTGCCAGCAGTTTTAGCCGACAGGCTAGAAGCACAGATACGCAGTATTTT.

This clonotype was seen at least ten times. This sequence joins TRBV29-1 and TRBJ2-1; no reliable D call. Trimming shortened V by 4 bases and J by 6 bases, and 7 bases separated the two germline ends. The CDR3 consists of 11 residues. In germline, CDR1 is SQVTM, CDR2 ANQGSEA. DNA of the CDR3: TGCAGCGTTGTGCAGGTCAATGAGCAGTTCTTC. Its translation: CSVVQVNEQFF.